This TCR beta chain was identified in a study of blood T cell repertoires in COVID-19. About the study: From the United States, Italy and Spain came samples of acute and convalescent COVID-19. The analysed material was cDNA or gDNA that came from T cells, B-cell-depleted T cells, or PBMCs.

V was cut by 0 bases and J by 6 bases, with 15 bases left in between. This CDR3 has 17 amino acids. Germline V lookup: CDR1 SEHNR, CDR2 FQNEAQ (reference sequence). In the original workflow: Nucleated cell number was recorded as an estimate derived from reference gene primer amplification. Sequencing used immunoSEQ multiplex PCR; TCRdb keeps in-frame clones, though not all of them. That table gives V, J and clone size, and the DNA gave D and trimming. This table has 150,000 or so clones, roughly 84% appearing once. Source material: peripheral blood. V gene TRBV7-9 combines with J gene TRBJ1-6, with D possibly being TRBD1 (6 bases). The receptor comes from a woman between 45 and 65 years old with acute or convalescent COVID-19. In DNA, the CDR3 is TGTGCCAGCAGCTTAGCTCAGGGGACGGCATTTAATTCACCCCTCCACTTT. Protein sequence: CASSLAQGTAFNSPLHF.